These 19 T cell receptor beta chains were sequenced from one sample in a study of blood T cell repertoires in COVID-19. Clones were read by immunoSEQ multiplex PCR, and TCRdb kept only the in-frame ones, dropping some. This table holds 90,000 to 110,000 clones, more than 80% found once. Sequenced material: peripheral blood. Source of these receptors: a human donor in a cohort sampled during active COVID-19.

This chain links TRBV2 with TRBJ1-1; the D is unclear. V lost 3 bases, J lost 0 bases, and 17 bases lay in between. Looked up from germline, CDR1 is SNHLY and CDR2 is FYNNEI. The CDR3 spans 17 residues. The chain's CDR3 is CASSDMAAARMNTEAFF. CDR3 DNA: TGTGCCAGCAGTGACATGGCGGCAGCCCGTATGAACACTGAAGCTTTCTTT.

In DNA, the CDR3 is TGTGCCAGCAGTTCCGACAGGGAGGTCTTTTGGGAGCAGTTCTTC. The encoded protein is CASSSDREVFWEQFF. The chain has TRBV2 and TRBJ2-1; D may be TRBD1 (7 bases). The CDR3 runs 15 residues. The germline CDR1 and CDR2 sequences are SNHLY and FYNNEI. V was clipped by 5 bases and J by 10 bases, with 21 bases between them.

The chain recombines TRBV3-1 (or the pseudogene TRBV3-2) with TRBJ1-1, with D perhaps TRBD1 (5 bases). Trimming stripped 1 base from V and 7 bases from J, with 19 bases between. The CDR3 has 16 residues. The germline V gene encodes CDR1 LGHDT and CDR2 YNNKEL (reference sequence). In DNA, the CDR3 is TGTGCCAGCAGCCAAGTGGCCCCCGGGGGGGTGGGTGAAGCTTTCTTT. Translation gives CASSQVAPGGVGEAFF.

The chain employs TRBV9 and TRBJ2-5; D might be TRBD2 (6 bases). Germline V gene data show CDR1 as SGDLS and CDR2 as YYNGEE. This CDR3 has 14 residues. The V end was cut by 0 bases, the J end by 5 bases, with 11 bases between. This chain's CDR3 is CASSVAGVGETQYF. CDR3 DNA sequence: TGTGCCAGCAGCGTAGCGGGGGTGGGGGAGACCCAGTACTTC.

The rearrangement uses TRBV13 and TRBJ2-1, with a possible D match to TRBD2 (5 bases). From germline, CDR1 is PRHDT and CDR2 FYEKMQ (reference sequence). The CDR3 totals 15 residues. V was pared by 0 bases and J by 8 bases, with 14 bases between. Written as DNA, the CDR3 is TGTGCCAGCAGCTTAGGGGCAGCCTCTAGCCATGAGCAGTTCTTC. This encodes CASSLGAASSHEQFF.

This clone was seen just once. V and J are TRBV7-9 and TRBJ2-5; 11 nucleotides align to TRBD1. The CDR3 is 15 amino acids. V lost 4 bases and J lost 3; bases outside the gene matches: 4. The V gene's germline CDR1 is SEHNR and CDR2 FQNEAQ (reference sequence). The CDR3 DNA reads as TGTGCCAGCAGCTGGGGGACAGGGGGAGAAGAGACCCAGTACTTC. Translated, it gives CASSWGTGGEETQYF.

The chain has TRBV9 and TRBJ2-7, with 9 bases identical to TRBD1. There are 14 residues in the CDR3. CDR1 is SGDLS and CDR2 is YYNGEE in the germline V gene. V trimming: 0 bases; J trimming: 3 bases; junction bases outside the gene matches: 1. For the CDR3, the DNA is TGTGCCAGCAGCGTAGGGACAGGGGACTACGAGCAGTACTTC. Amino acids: CASSVGTGDYEQYF.

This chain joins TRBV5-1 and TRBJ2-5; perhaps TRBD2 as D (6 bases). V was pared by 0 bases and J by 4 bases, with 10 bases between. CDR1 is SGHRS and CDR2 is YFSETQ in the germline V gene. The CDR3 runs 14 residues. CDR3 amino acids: CASSLGRGGETQYF. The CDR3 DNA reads TGCGCCAGCAGCTTGGGCCGGGGAGGAGAGACCCAGTACTTC.

CDR3 nucleotides: TGTGCCTCTAGCGGCCTTTCCGGCCGCAATGAGCAGTTCTTC. This gives the protein CASSGLSGRNEQFF. The chain is built from TRBV19 and TRBJ2-1, with 7 bases lining up with TRBD2. CDR3 length: 14 amino acids. V shed 11 bases and J 6 bases; nucleotides not matched to a gene: 13. Germline CDR1 reads LNHDA; CDR2 reads SQIVND (reference sequence).

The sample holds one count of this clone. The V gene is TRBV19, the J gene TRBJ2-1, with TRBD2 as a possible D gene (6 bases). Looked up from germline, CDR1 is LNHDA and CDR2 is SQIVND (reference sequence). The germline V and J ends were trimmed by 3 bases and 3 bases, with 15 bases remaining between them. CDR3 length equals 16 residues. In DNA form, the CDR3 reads TGTGCCAGTAGTATTCTAGGAGGGGCCAACTACAATGAGCAGTTCTTC. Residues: CASSILGGANYNEQFF.

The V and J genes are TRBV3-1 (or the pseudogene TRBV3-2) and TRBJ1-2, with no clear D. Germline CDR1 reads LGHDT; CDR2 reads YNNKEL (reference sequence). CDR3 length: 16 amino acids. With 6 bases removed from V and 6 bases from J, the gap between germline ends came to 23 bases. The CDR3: CASRSSPLGGFDGYTF. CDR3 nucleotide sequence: TGTGCCAGCAGAAGTTCACCCCTCGGAGGTTTCGATGGCTACACCTTC.

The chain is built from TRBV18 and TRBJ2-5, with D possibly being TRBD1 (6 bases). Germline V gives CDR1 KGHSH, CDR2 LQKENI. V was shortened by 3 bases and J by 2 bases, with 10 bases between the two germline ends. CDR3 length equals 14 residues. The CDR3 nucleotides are TGTGCCAGCTCACCGACAGGAATACAAGAGACCCAGTACTTC. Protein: CASSPTGIQETQYF.

The CDR3 spells CSVGSIYGYTF. The CDR3 DNA sequence: TGCAGCGTGGGGAGTATCTATGGCTACACCTTC. The V gene is TRBV29-1, the J gene TRBJ1-2; D unclear. This CDR3 is built from 11 residues. Trimming took off 6 bases at V and 4 bases at J, with 9 bases between the two ends. Germline V gene data show CDR1 as SQVTM and CDR2 as ANQGSEA.

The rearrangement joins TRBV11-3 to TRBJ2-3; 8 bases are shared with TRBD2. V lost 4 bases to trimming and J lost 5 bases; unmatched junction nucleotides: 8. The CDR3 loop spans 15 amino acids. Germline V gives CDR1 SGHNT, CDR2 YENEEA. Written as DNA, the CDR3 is TGTGCCAGCAGCTCGGGAGCGGGAGCCCAAGATACGCAGTATTTT. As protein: CASSSGAGAQDTQYF.

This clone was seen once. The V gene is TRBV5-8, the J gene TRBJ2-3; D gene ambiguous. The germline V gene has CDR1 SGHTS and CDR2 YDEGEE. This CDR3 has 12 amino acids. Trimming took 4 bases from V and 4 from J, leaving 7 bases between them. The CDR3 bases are TGTGCCAGCAGCACTATGGCAGATACGCAGTATTTT. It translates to CASSTMADTQYF. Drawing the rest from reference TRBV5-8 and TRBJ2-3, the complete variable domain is EAGVTQSPTHLIKTRGQQATLRCSPISGHTSVYWYQQALGLGLQFLLWYDEGEERNRGNFPPRFSGRQFPNYSSELNVNALELEDSALYLCASSTMADTQYFGPGTRLTVL.

CDR3 in amino acids: CAILSLSGYGGNTEAFF. CDR3 nucleotides: TGTGCCATCCTGAGTTTATCAGGGTATGGTGGGAACACTGAAGCTTTCTTT. V gene TRBV28 combines with J gene TRBJ1-1; D perhaps matches TRBD1 (5 bases). This CDR3 region has 17 residues. Germline V gene data show CDR1 as MDHEN and CDR2 as SYDVKM. V was cut by 10 bases and J by 1 base, with 25 bases left in between.

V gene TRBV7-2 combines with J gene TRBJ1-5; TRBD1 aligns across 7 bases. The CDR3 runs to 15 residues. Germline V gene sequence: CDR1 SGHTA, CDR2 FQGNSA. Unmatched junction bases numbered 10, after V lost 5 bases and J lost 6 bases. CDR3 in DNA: TGTGCCAGCAGCCCTACAGGGGAAAGGCGTCAGCCCCAGCATTTT. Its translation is CASSPTGERRQPQHF.

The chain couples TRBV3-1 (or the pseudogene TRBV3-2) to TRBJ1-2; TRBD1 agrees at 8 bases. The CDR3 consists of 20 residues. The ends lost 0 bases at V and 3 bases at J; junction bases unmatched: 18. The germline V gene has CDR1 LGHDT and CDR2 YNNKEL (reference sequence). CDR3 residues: CASSQDMSGVGQGYDYGYTF. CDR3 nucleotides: TGTGCCAGCAGCCAAGATATGTCGGGAGTAGGACAGGGTTATGACTATGGCTACACCTTC.

The CDR3 loop is CASSQYGAPGHTNQPQHF. The CDR3 nucleotides read TGTGCCAGCAGCCAATATGGCGCCCCTGGACACACTAATCAGCCCCAGCATTTT. V and J are TRBV3-1 (or the pseudogene TRBV3-2) and TRBJ1-5, with a tentative D call TRBD1 (5 bases). The ends were cut back, 2 bases at V and 4 bases at J, with 21 bases in the middle. This CDR3 spans 18 amino acids. The germline gives CDR1 LGHDT, CDR2 YNNKEL (reference sequence).